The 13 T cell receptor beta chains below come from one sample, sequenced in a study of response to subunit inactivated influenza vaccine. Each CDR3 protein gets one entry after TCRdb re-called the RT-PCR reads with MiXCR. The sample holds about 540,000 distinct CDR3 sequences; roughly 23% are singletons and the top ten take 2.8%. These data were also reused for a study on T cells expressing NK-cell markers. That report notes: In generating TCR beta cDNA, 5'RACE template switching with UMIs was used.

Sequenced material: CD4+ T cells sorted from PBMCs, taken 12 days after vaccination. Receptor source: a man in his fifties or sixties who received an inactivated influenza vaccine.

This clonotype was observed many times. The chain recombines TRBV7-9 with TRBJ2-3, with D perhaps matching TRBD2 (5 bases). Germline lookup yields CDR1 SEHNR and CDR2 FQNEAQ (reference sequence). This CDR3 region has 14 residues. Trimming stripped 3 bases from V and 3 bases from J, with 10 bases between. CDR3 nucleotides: TGTGCCAGCAGCTTGTCGCGGGTAACAGATACGCAGTATTTT. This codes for CASSLSRVTDTQYF.

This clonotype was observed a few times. The CDR3 sequence: CASSALQATETQYF. CDR3 DNA: TGTGCCAGCAGTGCCCTCCAGGCTACGGAGACCCAGTACTTC. The genes are TRBV5-6 and TRBJ2-5; no reliable D call. Trimming shortened V by 5 bases and J by 5 bases, and 16 bases separated the two germline ends. The CDR3 extends over 14 amino acids. Germline V gene lookup returns CDR1 SGHDT and CDR2 YYEEEE.

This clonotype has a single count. The chain's CDR3 is CASSQDVLVTQYF. CDR3 coding DNA: TGTGCCAGCAGCCAAGACGTCCTGGTGACCCAGTACTTC. V is TRBV4-2 and J is TRBJ2-5; D unresolved. The germline CDR1 and CDR2 sequences are LGHNA and YNFKEQ. This CDR3 is built from 13 residues. V was cut by 0 bases and J by 7 bases, with 9 bases left in between.

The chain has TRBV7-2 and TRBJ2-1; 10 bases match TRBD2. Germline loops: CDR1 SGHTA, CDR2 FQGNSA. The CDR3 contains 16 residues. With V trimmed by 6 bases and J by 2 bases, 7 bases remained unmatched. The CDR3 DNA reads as TGTGCCAGCAGAACCCTAGCGGGAGCAGCCTACAATGAGCAGTTCTTC. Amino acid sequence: CASRTLAGAAYNEQFF.

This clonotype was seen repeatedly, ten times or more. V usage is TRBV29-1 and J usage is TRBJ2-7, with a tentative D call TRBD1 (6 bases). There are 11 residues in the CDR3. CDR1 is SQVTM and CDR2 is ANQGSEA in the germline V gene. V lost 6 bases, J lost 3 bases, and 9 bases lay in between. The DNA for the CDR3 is TGCAGCGTGACAGGACTCTACGAGCAGTACTTC. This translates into CSVTGLYEQYF.

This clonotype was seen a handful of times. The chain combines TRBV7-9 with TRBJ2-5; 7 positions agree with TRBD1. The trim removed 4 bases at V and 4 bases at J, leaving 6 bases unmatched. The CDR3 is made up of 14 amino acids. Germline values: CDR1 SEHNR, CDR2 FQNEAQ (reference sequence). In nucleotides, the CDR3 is TGTGCCAGCAGCTCAGACCACAGGGGAGAGACCCAGTACTTC. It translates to CASSSDHRGETQYF.

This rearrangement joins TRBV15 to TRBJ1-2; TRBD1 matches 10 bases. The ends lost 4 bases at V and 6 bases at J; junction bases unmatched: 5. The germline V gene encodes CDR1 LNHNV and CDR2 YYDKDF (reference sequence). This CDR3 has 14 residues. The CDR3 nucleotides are TGTGCCACCAGCAAGGACAGGGGGATGGATGGCTACACCTTC. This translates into CATSKDRGMDGYTF.

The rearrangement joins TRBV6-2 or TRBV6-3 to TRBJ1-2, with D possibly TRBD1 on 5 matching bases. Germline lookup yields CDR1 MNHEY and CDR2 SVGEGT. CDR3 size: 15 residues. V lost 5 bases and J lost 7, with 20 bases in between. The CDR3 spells CASSHGAGQGSGYTF. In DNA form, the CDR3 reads TGTGCCAGCAGTCACGGGGCCGGACAAGGAAGTGGCTACACCTTC.

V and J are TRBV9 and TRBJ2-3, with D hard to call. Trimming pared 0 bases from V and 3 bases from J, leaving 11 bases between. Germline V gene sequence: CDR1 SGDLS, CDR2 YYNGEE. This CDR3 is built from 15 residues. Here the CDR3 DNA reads TGTGCCAGCAGCGTAGAGCATCGTGGTACAGATACGCAGTATTTT. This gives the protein CASSVEHRGTDTQYF. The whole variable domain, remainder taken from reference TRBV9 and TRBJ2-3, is DSGVTQTPKHLITATGQRVTLRCSPRSGDLSVYWYQQSLDQGLQFLIQYYNGEERAKGNILERFSAQQFPDLHSELNLSSLELGDSALYFCASSVEHRGTDTQYFGPGTRLTVL.

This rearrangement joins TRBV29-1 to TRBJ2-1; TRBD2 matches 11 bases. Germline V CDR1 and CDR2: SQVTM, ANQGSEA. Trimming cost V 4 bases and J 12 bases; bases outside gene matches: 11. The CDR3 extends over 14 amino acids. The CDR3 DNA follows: TGCAGCGTTGGAACTAGCGGGAGCCTCGTTGGGCAGTTCTTC. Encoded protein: CSVGTSGSLVGQFF.

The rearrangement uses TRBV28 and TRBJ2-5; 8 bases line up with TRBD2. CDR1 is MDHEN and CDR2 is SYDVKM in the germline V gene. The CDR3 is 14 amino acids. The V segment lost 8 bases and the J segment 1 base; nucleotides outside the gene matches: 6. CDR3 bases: TGTGCCAGCGGGCTCGGGGGGGGCCAAGAGACCCAGTACTTC. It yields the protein CASGLGGGQETQYF.

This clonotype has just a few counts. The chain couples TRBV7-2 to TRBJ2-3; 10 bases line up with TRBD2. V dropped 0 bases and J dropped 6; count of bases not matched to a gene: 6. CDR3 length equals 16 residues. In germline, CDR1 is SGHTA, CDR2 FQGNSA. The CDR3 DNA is TGTGCCAGCAGCTTAGCGAGCGGGGGGGGCTATGATACGCAGTATTTT. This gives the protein CASSLASGGGYDTQYF.

As DNA, the CDR3 is TGTGCCACCCGAGCGAACACCGGGGAGCTGTTTTTT. Translating it yields CATRANTGELFF. The chain couples TRBV24-1 to TRBJ2-2; D is ambiguous. From germline, CDR1 is KGHDR and CDR2 SFDVKD. The CDR3 has 12 residues. V was clipped by 9 bases and J by 0 bases, with 4 bases between them.